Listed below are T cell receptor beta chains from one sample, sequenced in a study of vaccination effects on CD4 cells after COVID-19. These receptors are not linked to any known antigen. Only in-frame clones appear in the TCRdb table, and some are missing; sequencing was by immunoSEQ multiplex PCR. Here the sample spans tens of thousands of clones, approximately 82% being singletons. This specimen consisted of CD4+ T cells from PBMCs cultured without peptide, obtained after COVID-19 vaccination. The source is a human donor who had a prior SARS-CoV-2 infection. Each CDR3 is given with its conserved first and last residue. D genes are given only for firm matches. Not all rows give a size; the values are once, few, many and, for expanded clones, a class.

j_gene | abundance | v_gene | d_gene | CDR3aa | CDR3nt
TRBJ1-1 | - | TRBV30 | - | CAWSSKGAITEAFF | TGTGCCTGGAGTTCTAAGGGTGCGATCACTGAAGCTTTCTTT
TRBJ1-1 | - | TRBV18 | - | CASSLSNMNTEAFF | TGTGCCAGCTCACTGTCGAACATGAACACTGAAGCTTTCTTT
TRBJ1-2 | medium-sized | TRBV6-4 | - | CARALNTF | TGTGCCAGGGCCCTAAACACCTTC
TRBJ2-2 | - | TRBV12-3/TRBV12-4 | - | CASSVRGYGELFF | TGTGCCAGCAGTGTCAGGGGATACGGGGAGCTGTTTTTT
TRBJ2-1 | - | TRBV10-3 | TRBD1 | CAISEAWGQGAQNEQFF | TGTGCCATCAGTGAGGCTTGGGGACAGGGGGCGCAGAATGAGCAGTTCTTC
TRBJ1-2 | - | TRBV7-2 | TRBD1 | CASSSYQGAGYGYTF | TGTGCCAGCAGCTCCTACCAGGGGGCTGGTTATGGCTACACCTTC
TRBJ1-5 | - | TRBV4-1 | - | CASSQDRFLVRNVEPQHF | TGCGCCAGCAGCCAAGATAGGTTCTTAGTCAGGAATGTTGAGCCCCAGCATTTT
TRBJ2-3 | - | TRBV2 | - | CASSERTYPLGATQYF | TGTGCCAGCAGTGAACGGACCTACCCGCTCGGGGCTACGCAGTATTTT
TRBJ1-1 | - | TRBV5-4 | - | CASSLSRGETEAFF | TGTGCCAGCAGCTTGAGTAGAGGGGAGACTGAAGCTTTCTTT
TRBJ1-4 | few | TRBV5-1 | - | CASSPTAIFEKLFF | TGCGCCAGCAGCCCGACTGCAATATTTGAAAAACTGTTTTTT
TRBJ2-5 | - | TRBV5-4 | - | CASSPISGGETQYF | TGTGCCAGCAGCCCTATTTCGGGCGGAGAGACCCAGTACTTC
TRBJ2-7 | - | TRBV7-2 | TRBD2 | CASSWSGTRREQYF | TGTGCCAGCAGCTGGTCCGGGACTAGAAGGGAGCAGTACTTC
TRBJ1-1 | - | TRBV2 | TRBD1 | CASRPDWQGDPEAFF | TGTGCCAGCAGACCCGACTGGCAGGGGGACCCTGAAGCTTTCTTT
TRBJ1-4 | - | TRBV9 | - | CASSVAGGAIEKLFF | TGTGCCAGCAGCGTAGCGGGGGGCGCGATTGAAAAACTGTTTTTT
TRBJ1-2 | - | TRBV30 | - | CAWIGWQARAGSGYTF | TGTGCCTGGATAGGATGGCAGGCCAGGGCCGGTAGTGGCTACACCTTC
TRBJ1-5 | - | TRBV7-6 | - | CASSRQGNEPQHF | TGTGCCAGCAGCCGTCAGGGTAATGAGCCCCAGCATTTT
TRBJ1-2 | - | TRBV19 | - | CASSIRRGGAGYTF | TGTGCCAGTAGTATTAGGAGGGGTGGGGCTGGCTACACCTTC
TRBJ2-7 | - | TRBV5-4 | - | CASSSHNSYEQYF | TGTGCCAGCAGCTCGCACAACTCCTACGAGCAGTACTTC
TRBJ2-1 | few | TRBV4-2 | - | CASSQDKGSVYNEQFF | TGTGCCAGCAGCCAAGATAAGGGGTCGGTGTACAATGAGCAGTTCTTC
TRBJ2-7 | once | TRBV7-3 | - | CASSLVAALEYEQYF | TGTGCCAGCAGTTTGGTGGCGGCGCTCGAGTACGAGCAGTACTTC
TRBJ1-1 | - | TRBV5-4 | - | CASSLEGLMNTEAFF | TGTGCCAGCAGCTTGGAGGGCCTTATGAACACTGAAGCTTTCTTT
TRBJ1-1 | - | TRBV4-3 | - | CASSQVAGRTNTEAFF | TGCGCCAGCAGCCAAGTAGCGGGACGAACGAACACTGAAGCTTTCTTT
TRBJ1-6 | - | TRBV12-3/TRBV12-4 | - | CASSLTVYSPLHF | TGTGCCAGCAGTTTGACAGTTTATTCACCCCTCCACTTT
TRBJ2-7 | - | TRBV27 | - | CASSLSMGIVAAIEQYF | TGTGCCAGCAGTTTATCTATGGGGATCGTGGCGGCGATCGAGCAGTACTTC
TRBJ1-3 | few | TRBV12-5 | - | CASGFNVDTIYF | TGTGCTAGTGGTTTTAACGTAGACACCATATATTTT
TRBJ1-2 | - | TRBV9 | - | CASSVDLSDYGYTF | TGTGCCAGCAGCGTAGATCTGTCGGACTATGGCTACACCTTC
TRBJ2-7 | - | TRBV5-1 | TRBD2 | CASSYRTSGSHEQYF | TGCGCCAGCAGCTATAGGACTAGCGGGAGCCACGAGCAGTACTTC
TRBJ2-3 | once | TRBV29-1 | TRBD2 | CSVMGGEWGTDTQYF | TGCAGCGTGATGGGAGGGGAGTGGGGCACAGATACGCAGTATTTT
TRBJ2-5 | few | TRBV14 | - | CASSLNRETQYF | TGTGCCAGCAGTCTAAACAGGGAGACCCAGTACTTC
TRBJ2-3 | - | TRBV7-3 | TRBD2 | CASSRISGGADTQYF | TGTGCCAGCAGCCGTATTAGCGGGGGGGCGGATACGCAGTATTTT
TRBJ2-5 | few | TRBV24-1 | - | CATSDRIHGETQYF | TGTGCCACCAGTGATCGGATCCACGGGGAGACCCAGTACTTC
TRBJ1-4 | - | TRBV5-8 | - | CASSDPGLLNEKLFF | TGTGCCAGCAGCGATCCGGGACTCCTGAATGAAAAACTGTTTTTT
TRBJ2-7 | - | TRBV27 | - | CASRKAYEQYF | TGTGCCAGCAGAAAAGCCTACGAGCAGTACTTC
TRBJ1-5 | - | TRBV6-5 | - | CASSLSHYSNQPQHF | TGTGCCAGCAGCCTCAGTCATTATAGCAATCAGCCCCAGCATTTT
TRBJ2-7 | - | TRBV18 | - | CASSSRVNQLSSYEQYF | TGTGCCAGCTCATCACGCGTCAATCAGCTGTCCTCCTACGAGCAGTACTTC
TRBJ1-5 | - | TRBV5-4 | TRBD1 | CASSRQGDNQPQHF | TGTGCCAGCAGTCGACAGGGGGACAATCAGCCCCAGCATTTT
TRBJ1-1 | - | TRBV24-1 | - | CATSDLPRLGRNTEAFF | TGTGCCACCAGTGATTTGCCGAGACTCGGAAGGAACACTGAAGCTTTCTTT
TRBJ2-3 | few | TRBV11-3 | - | CASSSAVADTQYF | TGTGCCAGCAGCTCCGCGGTAGCCGATACGCAGTATTTT
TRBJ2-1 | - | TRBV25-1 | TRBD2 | CASSEGLAGVNEQFF | TGTGCCAGCAGTGAGGGACTAGCGGGAGTCAATGAGCAGTTCTTC
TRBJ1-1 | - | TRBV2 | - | CASSELHGGETEAFF | TGTGCCAGCAGTGAACTTCATGGTGGGGAGACTGAAGCTTTCTTT
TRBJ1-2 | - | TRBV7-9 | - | CASSAGAGWGGYTF | TGTGCCAGCAGCGCAGGGGCAGGGTGGGGAGGCTACACCTTC
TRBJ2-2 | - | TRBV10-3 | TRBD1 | CAIRPGQGDTGELFF | TGTGCCATCAGACCGGGACAGGGAGACACCGGGGAGCTGTTTTTT
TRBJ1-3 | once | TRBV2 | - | CASSEGQVSGNTIYF | TGTGCCAGCAGTGAAGGACAGGTCTCTGGAAACACCATATATTTT
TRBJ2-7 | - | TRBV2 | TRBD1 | CASKNRGSDEQYF | TGTGCCAGCAAGAACAGGGGTAGCGACGAGCAGTACTTC
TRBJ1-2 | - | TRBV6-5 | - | CASSYRGYGYTF | TGTGCCAGCAGTTACAGGGGCTATGGCTACACCTTC
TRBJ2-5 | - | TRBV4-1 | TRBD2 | CASSQDRTSGRGETQYF | TGCGCCAGCAGCCAAGATAGGACTAGCGGGAGGGGAGAGACCCAGTACTTC
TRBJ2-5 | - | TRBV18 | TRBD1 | CASSPPSVRDRAETQYF | TGTGCCAGCTCACCACCTTCTGTTAGGGACAGGGCCGAGACCCAGTACTTC
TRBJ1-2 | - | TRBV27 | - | CASSREGWYGYTF | TGTGCCAGCAGTAGGGAGGGGTGGTATGGCTACACCTTC
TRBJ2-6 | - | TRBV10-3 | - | CAISEGARSGANVLTF | TGTGCCATCAGTGAAGGGGCCCGTTCTGGGGCCAACGTCCTGACTTTC
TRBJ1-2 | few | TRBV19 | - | CASSKRGARIPTHGYTF | TGTGCCAGTAGTAAGAGGGGGGCAAGAATCCCGACGCATGGCTACACCTTC
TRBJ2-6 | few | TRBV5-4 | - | CASSFKEASLSGANVLTF | TGTGCCAGCAGCTTTAAGGAGGCTTCCCTATCTGGGGCCAACGTCCTGACTTTC
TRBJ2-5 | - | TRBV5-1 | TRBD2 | CASSFLAGGNQETQYF | TGCGCCAGCAGCTTCCTAGCGGGGGGGAATCAAGAGACCCAGTACTTC
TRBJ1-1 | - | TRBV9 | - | CASSVSPMNTEAFF | TGTGCCAGCAGCGTCAGCCCTATGAACACTGAAGCTTTCTTT
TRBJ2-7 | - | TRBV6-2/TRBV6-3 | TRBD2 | CASSYRVAGVSYEQYF | TGTGCCAGCAGTTACCGGGTAGCGGGAGTCTCCTACGAGCAGTACTTC
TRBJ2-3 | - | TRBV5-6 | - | CASSRRGPSGTDTQYF | TGTGCCAGCAGCAGGCGGGGACCTAGCGGCACAGATACGCAGTATTTT
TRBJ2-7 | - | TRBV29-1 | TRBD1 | CSVQSGTGDEQYF | TGCAGCGTCCAAAGTGGGACAGGGGACGAGCAGTACTTC
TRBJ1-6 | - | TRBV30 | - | CAWMNKGLSISYNSPLHF | TGTGCCTGGATGAACAAGGGGCTAAGTATCAGCTATAATTCACCCCTCCACTTT
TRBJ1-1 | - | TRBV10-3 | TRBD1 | CAISDSDRANTEAFF | TGTGCCATCAGTGATTCTGACAGGGCGAACACTGAAGCTTTCTTT
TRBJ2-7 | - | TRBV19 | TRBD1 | CASQTRDSLGEQYF | TGTGCCAGCCAAACCCGGGACAGCTTAGGAGAGCAGTACTTC
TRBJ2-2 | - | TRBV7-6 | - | CASTPDVGGGGSTGELFF | TGTGCCAGCACTCCCGACGTAGGCGGTGGAGGGAGCACCGGGGAGCTGTTTTTT